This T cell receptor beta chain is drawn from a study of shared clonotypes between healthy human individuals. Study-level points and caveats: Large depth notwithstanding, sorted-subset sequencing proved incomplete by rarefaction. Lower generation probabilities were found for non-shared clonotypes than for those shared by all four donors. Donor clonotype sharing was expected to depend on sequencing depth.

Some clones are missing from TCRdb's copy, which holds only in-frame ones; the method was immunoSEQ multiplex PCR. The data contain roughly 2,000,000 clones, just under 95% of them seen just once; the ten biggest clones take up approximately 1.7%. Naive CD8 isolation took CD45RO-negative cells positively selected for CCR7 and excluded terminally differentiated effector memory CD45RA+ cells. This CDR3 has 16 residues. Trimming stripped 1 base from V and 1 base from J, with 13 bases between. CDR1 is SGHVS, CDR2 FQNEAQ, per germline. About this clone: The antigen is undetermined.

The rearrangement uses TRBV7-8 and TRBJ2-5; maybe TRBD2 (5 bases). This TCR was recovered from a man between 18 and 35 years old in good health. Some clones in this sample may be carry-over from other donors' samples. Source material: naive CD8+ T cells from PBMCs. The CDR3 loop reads CASSLEVGAAQETQYF. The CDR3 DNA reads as TGTGCCAGCAGCTTAGAGGTGGGAGCGGCCCAAGAGACCCAGTACTTC.